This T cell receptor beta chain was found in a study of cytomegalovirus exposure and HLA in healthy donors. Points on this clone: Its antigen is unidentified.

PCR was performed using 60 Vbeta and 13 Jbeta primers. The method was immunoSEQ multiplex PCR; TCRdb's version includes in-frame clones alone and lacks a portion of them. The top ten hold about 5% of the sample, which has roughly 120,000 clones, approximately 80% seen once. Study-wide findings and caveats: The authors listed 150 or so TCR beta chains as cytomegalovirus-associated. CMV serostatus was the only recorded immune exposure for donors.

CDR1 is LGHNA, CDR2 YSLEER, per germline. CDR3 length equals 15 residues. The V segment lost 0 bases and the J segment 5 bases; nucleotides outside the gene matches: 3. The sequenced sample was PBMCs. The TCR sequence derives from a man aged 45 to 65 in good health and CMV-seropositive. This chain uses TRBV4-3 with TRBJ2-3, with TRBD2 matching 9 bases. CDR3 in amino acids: CASSQDILAGDTQYF. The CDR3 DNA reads TGCGCCAGCAGCCAAGATATACTAGCGGGAGATACGCAGTATTTT.